Shown below are 27 T cell receptor beta chains from a single sample sequenced in a study of blood T cell repertoires in COVID-19. Generated by immunoSEQ multiplex PCR, the TCRdb table keeps only in-frame clones and is missing some. The sample yields roughly 250,000 clones, 75% to 90% seen once. Source material: PBMCs or T cells enriched from blood (not recorded which). The receptors originated from a woman under 30 who had recovered from COVID-19.

As regards this clone: Additional DNA sequences in this sample encode the identical CDR3. The chain recombines TRBV7-8 with TRBJ2-7; no clear D. Looked up from germline, CDR1 is SGHVS and CDR2 is FQNEAQ. Trimming left V 5 bases short and J 3 bases short, with 8 bases between. This CDR3 has 12 residues. CDR3 nucleotides: TGTGCCAGCAGCCCAGTGGTCTACGAGCAGTACTTC. This translates into CASSPVVYEQYF.

The chain employs TRBV6-5 and TRBJ2-1; TRBD1 agrees at 9 bases. Germline trimming cut 6 bases from V and 4 bases from J; bases unmatched to any gene: 7. Germline V CDR1 and CDR2: MNHEY, SVGAGI. The CDR3 loop spans 15 amino acids. The DNA of the CDR3 is TGTGCCAGCAGGTCAACAGGGGGCGAATACAATGAGCAGTTCTTC. Protein sequence: CASRSTGGEYNEQFF.

This chain joins TRBV6-4 and TRBJ1-3; 8 bases agree with TRBD1. There are 15 residues in the CDR3. V gave up 8 bases and J gave up 4 bases; unmatched junction bases: 10. The V gene's germline CDR1 is MRHNA and CDR2 SNTAGT. CDR3 protein: CASGLGQGGGNTIYF. CDR3 bases: TGTGCCAGCGGCCTAGGACAGGGAGGGGGAAACACCATATATTTT.

The V gene is TRBV9, the J gene TRBJ2-7, with D unresolved. There are 13 residues in the CDR3. The germline CDR1 and CDR2 sequences are SGDLS and YYNGEE. V gave up 3 bases and J gave up 0 bases, with 7 bases separating them. The CDR3 nucleotides are TGTGCCAGCAGCGGTGACAACTCCTACGAGCAGTACTTC. Encoded protein: CASSGDNSYEQYF.

V and J are TRBV28 and TRBJ1-5; the D is unclear. Trimming took 5 bases from V and 5 from J, leaving 13 bases between them. The germline CDR1 and CDR2 sequences are MDHEN and SYDVKM. CDR3 size: 14 residues. The CDR3 region is CASSTWSGYQPQHF. CDR3 nucleotides: TGTGCCAGCAGTACATGGTCGGGGTATCAGCCCCAGCATTTT.

The gene calls are TRBV3-1 (or the pseudogene TRBV3-2) and TRBJ2-7; weak D call: TRBD2 (7 bases). The length of the CDR3 is 15 residues. Germline V gene lookup returns CDR1 LGHDT and CDR2 YNNKEL (reference sequence). V was pared by 1 base and J by 5 bases, with 15 bases between. CDR3 bases: TGTGCCAGCAGCCAAGGAATGGGGGCGGGGGACGAGCAGTACTTC. Translation gives CASSQGMGAGDEQYF.

CDR3 DNA sequence: TGCGCCAGCAGCGGGGACAGGGTCTTCACTGAAGCTTTCTTT. This gives the protein CASSGDRVFTEAFF. The rearrangement uses TRBV5-1 and TRBJ1-1; 9 nucleotides align to TRBD1. Losses at the gene ends were 4 bases for V and 4 bases for J; bases not matched to a gene: 5. This CDR3 has 14 amino acids. Germline V lookup: CDR1 SGHRS, CDR2 YFSETQ.

The gene calls are TRBV6-5 and TRBJ1-3; D ambiguous. V was pared by 5 bases and J by 0 bases, with 8 bases between. This CDR3 region has 14 residues. From germline, CDR1 is MNHEY and CDR2 SVGAGI. The CDR3 bases are TGTGCCAGCAGTCCCTCGGGCTCTGGAAACACCATATATTTT. Amino acids: CASSPSGSGNTIYF.

The chain joins TRBV5-4 to TRBJ2-1; weak D call: TRBD1 (6 bases). The CDR3 spans 15 residues. V was shortened by 0 bases and J by 7 bases, with 14 bases between the two germline ends. Germline V gene sequence: CDR1 SGHNT, CDR2 YYREEE (reference sequence). The DNA for the CDR3 is TGTGCCAGCAGCTTGGATCCAGGGGAAAGGAATGAGCAGTTCTTC. Residues: CASSLDPGERNEQFF.

This chain uses TRBV5-4 with TRBJ2-1, with a tentative D call TRBD2 (6 bases). CDR3 length equals 13 residues. The V gene lost 4 bases and the J gene lost 16 bases, with 21 bases spanning the gap. CDR1 is SGHNT, CDR2 YYREEE, per germline (reference sequence). This chain's CDR3 is CASSLPAGNPTFF. The CDR3 DNA reads TGTGCCAGCAGCCTACCAGCGGGCAACCCCACATTCTTC. The variable domain in full, with the rest retrieved from reference TRBV5-4 and TRBJ2-1, is ETGVTQSPTHLIKTRGQQVTLRCSSQSGHNTVSWYQQALGQGPQFIFQYYREEENGRGNFPPRFSGLQFPNYSSELNVNALELDDSALYLCASSLPAGNPTFFGPGTRLTVL.

The CDR3 DNA follows: TGTGCCAGCAGCCAAGATCCGCTCGGGAATACGCAGTATTTT. Translation gives CASSQDPLGNTQYF. The chain carries TRBV3-1 (or the pseudogene TRBV3-2) and TRBJ2-3; possibly TRBD2 for D (5 bases). V was pared by 0 bases and J by 7 bases, with 11 bases between. The germline V gene has CDR1 LGHDT and CDR2 YNNKEL (reference sequence). CDR3 size: 14 residues.

In nucleotides, the CDR3 is TGTGCCAGCAGGCAGGACAGGGTTCATGGCTACACCTTC. Translating it yields CASRQDRVHGYTF. The V gene is TRBV5-6, the J gene TRBJ1-2; 8 nucleotides align to TRBD1. Per the germline V gene, CDR1 is SGHDT and CDR2 is YYEEEE. This CDR3 comprises 13 residues. V lost 5 bases, J lost 6 bases, and 6 bases stayed unmatched.

The chain employs TRBV6-5 and TRBJ2-3; D remains ambiguous. The CDR3 consists of 13 residues. From germline, CDR1 is MNHEY and CDR2 SVGAGI. Between the trimmed V and J ends, which lost 0 bases and 14 bases, there was a span of 15 bases. CDR3 nucleotide sequence: TGTGCCAGCAGTTACTCGGGCCCTCGATCCCTGTATTTT. It yields the protein CASSYSGPRSLYF.

The chain joins TRBV20-1 to TRBJ2-1; D possibly corresponds to TRBD2 (6 bases). V dropped 0 bases and J dropped 14 bases, with 11 bases sitting between them. This CDR3 comprises 11 residues. CDR1 is DFQATT and CDR2 is SNEGSKA in the germline V gene (reference sequence). This CDR3 is CSARDQGLKFF. The CDR3 nucleotides read TGCAGTGCTAGAGATCAAGGACTAAAGTTCTTC.

V and J are TRBV5-1 and TRBJ2-3; D is perhaps TRBD1 (5 bases). The CDR3 is made up of 15 amino acids. V gave up 2 bases and J gave up 1 base, with 11 bases separating them. Germline V gene sequence: CDR1 SGHRS, CDR2 YFSETQ. The CDR3 loop is CASSLQDTGTDTQYF. Here the CDR3 DNA reads TGCGCCAGCAGCTTACAGGACACCGGCACAGATACGCAGTATTTT.

The chain employs TRBV28 and TRBJ1-1; D possibly corresponds to TRBD1 (6 bases). The CDR3 runs to 14 residues. CDR1 is MDHEN and CDR2 is SYDVKM in the germline V gene. The V end was cut by 7 bases, the J end by 1 base, with 13 bases between. CDR3 bases: TGTGCCAGCATAATCGGGGGGCCGAACACTGAAGCTTTCTTT. Amino acids: CASIIGGPNTEAFF.

The rearrangement uses TRBV20-1 and TRBJ2-7; tentative D call: TRBD2 (5 bases). Germline V gene sequence: CDR1 DFQATT, CDR2 SNEGSKA (reference sequence). This CDR3 contains 14 residues. V was clipped by 3 bases and J by 4 bases, with 16 bases between them. CDR3: CSASLRFSGYEQYF. CDR3 sequence (DNA): TGCAGTGCTAGTCTCAGATTTTCGGGGTACGAGCAGTACTTC.

This chain uses TRBV6-5 with TRBJ1-4; D is possibly TRBD1 (6 bases). Trimming left V 6 bases short and J 5 bases short, with 13 bases between. This CDR3 spans 14 amino acids. Germline CDR1 MNHEY, CDR2 SVGAGI. The CDR3 here is CASSPRGTNEKLFF. CDR3 DNA sequence: TGTGCCAGCAGCCCCCGAGGGACAAATGAAAAACTGTTTTTT.

V is TRBV18 and J is TRBJ1-1, with a possible D match to TRBD1 (6 bases). The CDR3 extends over 14 amino acids. The germline V gene encodes CDR1 KGHSH and CDR2 LQKENI. V gave up 2 bases and J gave up 4 bases, with 11 bases separating them. The CDR3 coding sequence is TGTGCCAGCTCACCAGGCAGAGGGGGCACTGAAGCTTTCTTT. Translation: CASSPGRGGTEAFF.

This rearrangement joins TRBV6-5 to TRBJ2-7; D not certain. The CDR3 runs to 15 residues. The germline CDR1 and CDR2 sequences are MNHEY and SVGAGI. Trimming pared 8 bases from V and 0 bases from J, leaving 17 bases between. The CDR3 region is CASGLALQLSYEQYF. The CDR3 coding sequence is TGTGCCAGCGGTCTTGCCCTCCAACTCTCCTACGAGCAGTACTTC.

The CDR3 is CASSYSGTGYGYTF. CDR3 nucleotides: TGTGCCAGCAGTTATTCCGGGACAGGGTATGGCTACACCTTC. This chain uses TRBV28 with TRBJ1-2, with 9 bases identical to TRBD1. Germline V gene lookup returns CDR1 MDHEN and CDR2 SYDVKM. The CDR3 length is 14 residues. Trimming took 4 bases from V and 5 from J; bases not matched to a gene: 5.

The chain joins TRBV11-2 to TRBJ2-3, with D possibly matching TRBD2 (5 bases). This CDR3 is 15 amino acids long. Germline values: CDR1 SGHAT, CDR2 FQNNGV. Trimming left V 3 bases short and J 0 bases short, with 10 bases between. This CDR3 is CASSFASSSTDTQYF. DNA of the CDR3: TGTGCCAGCAGCTTCGCTAGCTCTAGCACAGATACGCAGTATTTT.

The rearrangement links TRBV7-6 to TRBJ1-1; 8 bases fit TRBD1. V was clipped by 7 bases and J by 2 bases; unmatched bases: 6. The CDR3 runs 14 residues. Germline lookup yields CDR1 SGHVS and CDR2 FNYEAQ. CDR3 loop: CASTAGQGNTEAFF. The DNA of the CDR3 is TGTGCCAGCACCGCTGGACAGGGAAACACTGAAGCTTTCTTT.

The chain combines TRBV3-1 (or the pseudogene TRBV3-2) with TRBJ1-1; D is perhaps TRBD1 (6 bases). From germline, CDR1 is LGHDT and CDR2 YNNKEL (reference sequence). The germline V and J ends were trimmed by 0 bases and 11 bases, with 10 bases remaining between them. The CDR3 has 12 amino acids. CDR3 loop: CASSQEGARAFF. CDR3 coding DNA: TGTGCCAGCAGCCAAGAGGGGGCTCGCGCTTTCTTT.

The chain is built from TRBV28 and TRBJ1-4, with D perhaps TRBD1 (6 bases). CDR1 is MDHEN and CDR2 is SYDVKM in the germline V gene. Trimming took 6 bases from V and 8 from J, leaving 13 bases between them. The CDR3 has 13 residues. The CDR3 reads CASRTQGTEKLFF. The CDR3, as DNA: TGTGCCAGCAGAACCCAGGGGACAGAAAAACTGTTTTTT.

On this clone itself: The junction shows a germline mismatch at one end, possibly a read error. V gene TRBV7-7 combines with J gene TRBJ2-5; D gene unclear. Germline V CDR1 and CDR2: SSHAT, FNYEAQ (reference sequence). This CDR3 is 15 amino acids long. The CDR3 reads CASRSLETEQETQYF. The CDR3 bases are TGTGCTAGCAGGTCGTTGGAGACGGAACAAGAGACCCAGTACTTC.

The J gene is TRBJ2-3, the V gene TRBV2; TRBD2 agrees at 9 bases. Germline V gene sequence: CDR1 SNHLY, CDR2 FYNNEI. The CDR3 contains 15 residues. Germline trimming cut 3 bases from V and 5 bases from J; bases unmatched to any gene: 6. The CDR3 is CASSDVAGVGDTQYF. CDR3 nucleotide sequence: TGTGCCAGCAGTGATGTAGCGGGGGTTGGAGATACGCAGTATTTT.